A selection of T cell receptor beta chains follows, all from one sample in a study of post-analysis software for immune sequencing data. TCRdb reprocessed the PCR reads with MiXCR, giving one entry per CDR3 protein. The sample lists roughly 580,000 distinct CDR3 sequences, around 44% occurring once. Input material: blood. These receptors originate from a girl aged 5-17 years with multiple sclerosis. The CDR3 runs from the conserved cysteine through the conserved F or W. D genes are given only for firm matches. Expanded clones are given a class, and other clones once, few, many or no size at all.

cdr3_aa,cdr3_nt,clone_size,v_call,j_call,d_call
CASLMGVPPLHF,TGTGCCAGCCTAATGGGGGTGCCACCCCTCCACTTT,-,TRBV12-3/TRBV12-4,TRBJ1-6,-
CASSHAGQAYEQYF,TGTGCCAGCAGCCATGCCGGACAAGCCTACGAGCAGTACTTC,-,TRBV3-1,TRBJ2-7,-
CASSYGTANEQYF,TGTGCCAGCAGCTACGGGACAGCCAACGAGCAGTACTTC,-,TRBV7-9,TRBJ2-7,TRBD1
CSARIRSYNEQFF,TGCAGCGCCCGAATAAGGTCCTACAATGAGCAGTTCTTC,-,TRBV29-1,TRBJ2-1,-
CASSVGGMYNEQYF,TGTGCCAGCAGCGTAGGGGGAATGTACAATGAGCAGTACTTC,-,TRBV9,TRBJ2-7,-
CASLERSLSYEQYF,TGTGCCAGCCTGGAGCGTTCCCTTTCCTACGAGCAGTACTTC,-,TRBV7-2,TRBJ2-7,-
CASSLIPLETQYF,TGCGCCAGCAGCTTGATTCCTTTAGAGACCCAGTACTTC,-,TRBV5-1,TRBJ2-5,-
CASSREHSPPHF,TGTGCCAGCAGCAGGGAACATTCACCCCCCCACTTT,-,TRBV7-9,TRBJ1-6,-
CASSLGPTGGADNEQFF,TGCGCCAGCAGCCTGGGGCCGACAGGGGGCGCCGACAATGAGCAGTTCTTC,few,TRBV4-1,TRBJ2-1,TRBD1
CATSSLGSGGYNEQFF,TGTGCCACCAGCAGCTTGGGGAGCGGGGGATACAATGAGCAGTTCTTC,-,TRBV15,TRBJ2-1,TRBD2
CASSPPQGGGTDTQYF,TGTGCCAGCAGCCCACCCCAGGGCGGGGGCACAGATACGCAGTATTTT,few,TRBV7-2,TRBJ2-3,-
CASSQIAGSEKLFF,TGTGCCAGCAGCCAAATAGCCGGCTCCGAAAAACTGTTTTTT,-,TRBV5-5,TRBJ1-4,-
CASSLAGIVHDYGYTF,TGTGCCAGCAGCTTGGCCGGAATCGTGCACGACTATGGCTACACCTTC,many,TRBV5-6,TRBJ1-2,-
CASSQGYGDIPLGYTF,TGTGCCAGCAGCCAAGGCTACGGGGACATTCCCCTTGGCTACACCTTC,few,TRBV3-1,TRBJ1-2,-
CASSQYDRGNYEQYF,TGTGCCAGCAGCCAATATGACAGGGGAAACTACGAGCAGTACTTC,-,TRBV5-5,TRBJ2-7,TRBD1
CASSGMNTGELFF,TGCGCCAGCAGCGGAATGAACACCGGGGAGCTGTTTTTT,-,TRBV4-1,TRBJ2-2,-
CASGDLYGYTF,TGTGCCAGCGGAGATTTGTATGGCTACACCTTC,few,TRBV12-3/TRBV12-4,TRBJ1-2,-
CSTGLSGGRGEQYF,TGCAGTACCGGTCTTAGCGGGGGCAGGGGAGAGCAGTACTTC,-,TRBV20-1,TRBJ2-7,TRBD2
CSARAPGGLSYEQYF,TGCAGTGCTAGAGCCCCGGGGGGGCTCTCTTACGAGCAGTACTTT,-,TRBV20-1,TRBJ2-5,TRBD2
CASSLGPGGDGYTF,TGCGCCAGCAGCTTGGGCCCAGGGGGCGATGGCTACACCTTC,few,TRBV5-1,TRBJ1-2,TRBD1
CASSLELTGQGYNEQFF,TGTGCCAGCAGCTTAGAACTTACGGGACAGGGCTACAATGAGCAGTTCTTC,-,TRBV7-6,TRBJ2-1,TRBD1
CASSPRVAGVGETQYF,TGTGCCAGCAGCCCCCGTGTGGCGGGGGTCGGTGAGACCCAGTACTTC,-,TRBV9,TRBJ2-5,TRBD2
CASSLNETQYF,TGTGCCAGCAGTTTAAATGAGACCCAGTACTTC,few,TRBV27,TRBJ2-5,-
CASSETSGLTDTQYF,TGTGCCAGCAGTGAAACGAGCGGGCTTACAGATACGCAGTATTTT,-,TRBV9,TRBJ2-3,-
CAISEPKEDRHRYGYTF,TGTGCCATCAGTGAGCCGAAAGAGGACAGGCACCGGTATGGCTACACCTTC,-,TRBV10-3,TRBJ1-2,TRBD1
CASSFAGGMGETQYF,TGTGCCAGCAGTTTCGCCGGGGGCATGGGAGAGACCCAGTACTTC,few,TRBV12-3/TRBV12-4,TRBJ2-5,-